The source of this T cell receptor beta chain is a study of blood T cells in healthy people across ages. Study details: Template switching recovered approximately one barcoded beta molecule for every two T cells.

Points on this clonotype: Its antigen is not identified.

The use of a sample-barcoded 5' primer and a J-beta primer mix characterized a second PCR of about 6 to 12 cycles. At least 3 million CDR3-containing paired-end reads were obtained per sample. A single record per CDR3 protein comes from TCRdb applying MiXCR to the 5' RACE reads. Among just over 1 million distinct CDR3 sequences listed, 40% to 55% were seen once. Whole-study findings and limits: Long-lived donors had more naive CD4+ cells and higher diversity than aged donors. With age, beta diversity per million T cells declined roughly linearly, significantly by 40.

The germline V gene has CDR1 DFQATT and CDR2 SNEGSKA (reference sequence). Trimming cost V 6 bases and J 6 bases; bases outside gene matches: 7. CDR3 length equals 12 residues. The source is a woman in her sixties or seventies in good health. The specimen was blood. The chain is built from TRBV20-1 and TRBJ2-7, with 8 bases identical to TRBD1. The CDR3 loop reads CSATTGVGEQYF. The CDR3 nucleotides are TGCAGTGCCACGACAGGGGTAGGCGAGCAGTACTTC.